These 14 T cell receptor beta chains originate from one sample sequenced in a study of blood T cell repertoires in COVID-19. Assay used: immunoSEQ multiplex PCR; TCRdb lists only in-frame clones, some missing. The repertoire holds 90,000 to 100,000 clones, less than 85% seen once, with about a tenth in the top ten. Sequencing was performed on peripheral blood. These TCRs come from a man in his 70s with active or convalescent COVID-19.

This clone was seen just once. The chain is built from TRBV11-2 and TRBJ1-5; 7 bases align to TRBD1. Per germline, CDR1 SGHAT and CDR2 FQNNGV. The CDR3 runs to 14 residues. V shed 3 bases, J shed 4 bases, and the junction held 3 bases outside the gene matches. The DNA of the CDR3 is TGTGCCAGCAGCTTGGCAGGGGGGAATCAGCCCCAGCATTTT. Translation: CASSLAGGNQPQHF. The full variable domain, rest sourced from reference TRBV11-2 and TRBJ1-5, is EAGVAQSPRYKIIEKRQSVAFWCNPISGHATLYWYQQILGQGPKLLIQFQNNGVVDDSQLPKDRFSAERLKGVDSTLKIQPAKLEDSAVYLCASSLAGGNQPQHFGDGTRLSIL.

The rearrangement joins TRBV3-1 (or the pseudogene TRBV3-2) to TRBJ2-2, with D unclear. The CDR3 totals 15 residues. Germline V gene sequence: CDR1 LGHDT, CDR2 YNNKEL (reference sequence). The ends were cut back, 3 bases at V and 6 bases at J, with 14 bases in the middle. The CDR3: CASSHLGGISGELFF. CDR3 bases: TGTGCCAGCAGCCACCTCGGCGGTATCTCCGGGGAGCTGTTTTTT.

The chain joins TRBV7-8 to TRBJ2-7, with D tentatively TRBD1 or TRBD2 (5 bases each). The CDR3 is 14 residues long. The V end lost 5 bases, the J end lost 0 bases, and 11 bases lay between the germline ends. In germline, CDR1 is SGHVS, CDR2 FQNEAQ. The CDR3 loop is CASSRTQGSYEQYF. The CDR3 DNA reads TGTGCCAGCAGCCGGACTCAGGGCTCCTACGAGCAGTACTTC.

The rearrangement links TRBV5-1 to TRBJ2-1, with TRBD1 matching over 8 bases. The CDR3 has 15 amino acids. Unmatched junction bases numbered 10, after V lost 3 bases and J lost 8 bases. Looked up from germline, CDR1 is SGHRS and CDR2 is YFSETQ. The CDR3 coding sequence is TGCGCCAGCAGCTCGACAGGGGCCCCGCGGGATGAGCAGTTCTTC. This gives the protein CASSSTGAPRDEQFF.

V usage is TRBV5-4 and J usage is TRBJ2-1; 7 bases are a match to TRBD1. CDR1 is SGHNT and CDR2 is YYREEE in the germline V gene (reference sequence). J gave up 1 base and V 4 bases, and 11 bases lay outside the gene matches. The CDR3 runs to 17 residues. The CDR3 region is CASSPSQGTQSYNEQFF. The CDR3 region has the DNA TGTGCCAGCAGCCCCTCACAGGGGACCCAATCCTACAATGAGCAGTTCTTC.

This clone was counted between two and nine times. V and J are TRBV11-3 and TRBJ2-5; 8 nucleotides agree with TRBD1. The V segment lost 5 bases and the J segment 5 bases; nucleotides outside the gene matches: 13. The germline CDR1 and CDR2 sequences are SGHNT and YENEEA. This CDR3 has 16 amino acids. CDR3 coding DNA: TGTGCCAGCAGCGACCGGAGACAGGGGCTGGGGGAGACCCAGTACTTC. It is translated as CASSDRRQGLGETQYF.

The chain uses TRBV3-1 (or the pseudogene TRBV3-2) and TRBJ2-1, with TRBD2 as a possible D gene (5 bases). V gave up 0 bases and J gave up 14 bases, with 11 bases separating them. CDR3 length equals 12 residues. CDR1 LGHDT and CDR2 YNNKEL come from the germline V gene (reference sequence). This CDR3 is CASSQDTRAEFF. As DNA, the CDR3 is TGTGCCAGCAGCCAAGACACTAGAGCGGAGTTCTTC.

CDR3 in DNA: TGTGCCAGCAGCCCCGGCAGGGCTGAGACCCAGTACTTC. Protein: CASSPGRAETQYF. This sequence joins TRBV5-6 and TRBJ2-5; possibly TRBD1 for D (5 bases). The length of the CDR3 is 13 residues. V was trimmed by 4 bases and J by 5 bases, leaving 12 bases between them. CDR1 is SGHDT and CDR2 is YYEEEE in the germline V gene.

The chain links TRBV6-6 to TRBJ2-1; no firm D call. Germline assignment: CDR1 MNHNY and CDR2 SVGAGI (reference sequence). Trimming stripped 7 bases from V and 1 base from J, with 8 bases between. CDR3 length: 13 residues. The CDR3 is CASTQSSYNEQFF. The CDR3, as DNA: TGTGCCAGCACCCAATCATCCTACAATGAGCAGTTCTTC.

The rearrangement links TRBV7-2 to TRBJ1-3; possible D gene TRBD1, 6 bases. CDR1 is SGHTA and CDR2 is FQGNSA in the germline V gene. This CDR3 is 16 amino acids long. V was cut by 5 bases and J by 4 bases, with 18 bases left in between. The CDR3 reads CASSLVDPGTGNTIYF. The CDR3 bases are TGTGCCAGCAGCCTAGTTGACCCAGGGACAGGAAACACCATATATTTT. Based on the CDR3 plus reference TRBV7-2 and TRBJ1-3, the full variable domain is GAGVSQSPSNKVTEKGKDVELRCDPISGHTALYWYRQSLGQGLEFLIYFQGNSAPDKSGLPSDRFSAERTGGSVSTLTIQRTQQEDSAVYLCASSLVDPGTGNTIYFGEGSWLTVV.

The chain links TRBV5-1 to TRBJ2-1, with TRBD1 matching 8 bases. Germline V CDR1 and CDR2: SGHRS, YFSETQ. This CDR3 spans 14 amino acids. V was clipped by 4 bases and J by 7 bases; unmatched bases: 7. The CDR3 DNA follows: TGCGCCAGCAGCCCCCGGACAGGGATGAATGAGCAGTTCTTC. Translation: CASSPRTGMNEQFF.

There are a few counts of this clone. The chain combines TRBV18 with TRBJ2-2; the D gene is possibly TRBD1 (6 bases). V lost 3 bases, J lost 2 bases, and 13 bases lay in between. The CDR3 contains 16 residues. CDR1 and CDR2 (germline): KGHSH, LQKENI. The DNA for the CDR3 is TGTGCCAGCTCACCCTTAGACAGGACCAACACCGGGGAGCTGTTTTTT. Its protein is CASSPLDRTNTGELFF.

The chain recombines TRBV2 with TRBJ2-2; TRBD1 agrees at 8 bases. J gave up 6 bases and V 9 bases, and 6 bases lay outside the gene matches. This CDR3 has 13 residues. Germline loops: CDR1 SNHLY, CDR2 FYNNEI. The CDR3 DNA is TGTGCCAGGCAGGGGGCAGGCGCCGGGGAGCTGTTTTTT. Protein product: CARQGAGAGELFF.

The J gene is TRBJ1-5, the V gene TRBV21-1. TRBV21-1 is described as a pseudogene. The CDR3 contains 9 residues. The CDR3, as DNA: TGTGGCTCTAGTCAGCCCCAGCATTTT. It translates to CGSSQPQHF.